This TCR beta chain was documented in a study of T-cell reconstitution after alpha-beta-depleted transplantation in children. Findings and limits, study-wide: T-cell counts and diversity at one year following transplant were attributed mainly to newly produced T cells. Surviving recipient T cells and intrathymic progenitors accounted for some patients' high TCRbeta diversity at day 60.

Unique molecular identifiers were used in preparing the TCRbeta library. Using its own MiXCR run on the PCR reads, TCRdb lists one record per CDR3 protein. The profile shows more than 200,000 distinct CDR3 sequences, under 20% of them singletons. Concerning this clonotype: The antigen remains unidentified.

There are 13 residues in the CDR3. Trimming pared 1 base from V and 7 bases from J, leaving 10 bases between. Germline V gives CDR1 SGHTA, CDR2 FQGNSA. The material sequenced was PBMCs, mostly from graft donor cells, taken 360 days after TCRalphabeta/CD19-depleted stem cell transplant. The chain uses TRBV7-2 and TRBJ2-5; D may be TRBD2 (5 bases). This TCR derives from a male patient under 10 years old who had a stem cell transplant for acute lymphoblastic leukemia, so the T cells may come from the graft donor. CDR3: CASSLETGRTQYF. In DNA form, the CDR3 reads TGTGCCAGCAGCTTAGAGACGGGGAGGACCCAGTACTTC.